This T cell receptor (beta chain) was found in a study of cytomegalovirus exposure and HLA in healthy donors. Overall study results and limits: Confirmation in vitro established that a few CMV-associated chains were specific for CMV antigens. Most of the CMV-associated TCR beta chains (in a later analysis) appeared to be HLA-restricted. There was a cluster of highly shared sequence variants that was likely a sequencing artifact.

This clone has only a few counts. Its antigen is unknown. Researchers ran the PCR with 60 Vbeta and 13 Jbeta primers. Some clones are missing from TCRdb's copy, which holds only in-frame ones; the method was immunoSEQ multiplex PCR. The repertoire holds around 90,000 clones, more than 55% seen once, with about 22% in the top ten. There were likely unrecorded immune exposures, though donors were nominally healthy when sampled. J was trimmed by 8 bases and V by 4 bases; bases with no gene match: 11. The CDR3 runs 15 residues. The germline V gene has CDR1 LGHNA and CDR2 YSLEER. The chain carries TRBV4-3 and TRBJ1-2, with 9 bases identical to TRBD1. The sequence came from a woman aged 50 to 60 in good health and CMV-seropositive. Material: PBMCs. CDR3 region: CASSPRTDRGYGYTF. The CDR3 DNA reads as TGCGCCAGCAGCCCTAGAACGGACAGGGGATACGGCTACACCTTC.